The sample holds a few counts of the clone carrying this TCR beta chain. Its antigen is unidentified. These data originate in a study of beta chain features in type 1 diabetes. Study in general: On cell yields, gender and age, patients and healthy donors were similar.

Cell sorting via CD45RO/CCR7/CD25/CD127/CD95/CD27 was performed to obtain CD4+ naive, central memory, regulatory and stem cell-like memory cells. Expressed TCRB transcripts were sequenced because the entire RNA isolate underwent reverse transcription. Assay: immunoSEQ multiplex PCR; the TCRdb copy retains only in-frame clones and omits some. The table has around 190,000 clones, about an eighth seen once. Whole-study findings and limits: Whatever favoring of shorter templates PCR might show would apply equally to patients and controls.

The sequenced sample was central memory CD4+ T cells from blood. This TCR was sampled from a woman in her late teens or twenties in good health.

The CDR3 here is CASSPPRQGPTGELFF. CDR3 in DNA: TGTGCCAGCTCACCACCGCGACAGGGGCCCACCGGGGAGCTGTTTTTT. The chain is built from TRBV18 and TRBJ2-2; TRBD1 matches at 8 bases. The trim removed 0 bases at V and 4 bases at J, leaving 4 bases unmatched. The germline gives CDR1 KGHSH, CDR2 LQKENI. This CDR3 has 16 amino acids. The full variable domain, completed using reference TRBV18 and TRBJ2-2, is NAGVMQNPRHLVRRRGQEARLRCSPMKGHSHVYWYRQLPEEGLKFMVYLQKENIIDESGMPKERFSAEFPKEGPSILRIQQVVRGDSAAYFCASSPPRQGPTGELFFGEGSRLTVL.